One T cell receptor beta chain is described in this entry. The antigen remains undetermined. TCR beta libraries were built with iRepertoire HTBI primers and Arm-PCR of CDR3 regions. TCRdb fed the multiplex PCR reads into MiXCR, producing one record per CDR3 protein. This repertoire shows 400,000 to 500,000 distinct CDR3 sequences, less than 20% found once; its top ten account for 23%. CDR3 length: 15 amino acids. Trimming stripped 4 bases from V and 0 bases from J, with 12 bases between. Germline lookup yields CDR1 LGHNA and CDR2 YSLEER. This entry belongs to a study of regulatory T cells in long-lasting Graves disease. Broader study findings: There were preferences for TRBV28, TRBJ1-2 and TRBJ2-5 in persistent disease.

The sample's time point: newly diagnosed GD, antithyroid drugs for less than 3 months. Researchers made the TCR library from RNA that was extracted from PBMCs. The sample also formed part of further work on T cells in Graves' hyperthyroidism and ophthalmopathy. That work states: TCR CDR3 regions were first amplified by RT-PCR with HTBI primers. Ophthalmopathy, as predicted by the model, came a median around 6.7 months after the prediction.

This specimen consisted of peripheral blood mononuclear cells (PBMCs), obtained at new diagnosis, from a patient treated with antithyroid drugs. The gene calls are TRBV4-3 and TRBJ1-2, with D maybe TRBD1 (5 bases). This clonotype was sampled from a woman in her late teens or twenties with Graves disease. The CDR3 sequence: CASSPGLQANYGYTF. In DNA form, the CDR3 reads TGCGCCAGCAGCCCGGGACTTCAAGCTAACTATGGCTACACCTTC.